This T cell receptor (beta chain) was identified during a study of Ad26.COV2.S vaccination and SARS-CoV-2 variants. Study-level background: Of the COV1001 trial arms, the Ad26.COV2.S arm included the donor. Ad26.COV2.S was injected intramuscularly once or twice, 56 days apart. Study-level results: Non-spike TCR breadth was similar in vaccine and placebo recipients.

Treatment: roughly 18 received Ad26.COV2.S at low or high dose, single or two shots; about 5 received placebo; per-sample allocation not given. Collection of the samples took place on day 63 after the first injection of vaccine or placebo. The sample came from a Boston adult aged 18-55 years. Remarks on this clone: Antigen: not known.

Data came from immunoSEQ multiplex PCR; TCRdb stores just in-frame clones and leaves some out. Here the sample spans roughly 300,000 clones, about 87% being singletons. The CDR3 sequence is 13 residues long. Germline V CDR1 and CDR2: MGHRA, YSYEKL. The ends were cut back, 4 bases at V and 5 bases at J, with 9 bases in the middle. The starting material was peripheral blood, obtained in a trial of Ad26.COV2.S vaccine versus placebo. This receptor was taken from a person aged 18-65 years who received the Ad26.COV2.S COVID-19 vaccine or a placebo. The V gene is TRBV4-1, the J gene TRBJ2-4, with D unclear. The DNA for the CDR3 is TGCGCCAGCAGCCTTGGGATCGAAAACATTCAGTACTTC. It yields the protein CASSLGIENIQYF.